Listed here are 19 T cell receptor beta chains from one sample, sequenced in a study of blood T cell repertoires in COVID-19 (dated by TCRdb to 2020 to 2021). Library generation was performed with the immunoSEQ multiplex PCR assay. TCRdb took this table from immuneACCESS and kept in-frame rearrangements with V and J called. Such tables lack part of the clones; where checked against another copy, unresolved V genes explain under half of the gap, and the rest is unexplained. The sample has about 430,000 clones on record, about 88% of them singletons. The ten largest account for approximately 1.5% of the sample. Sequencing input: PBMCs or T cells enriched from blood (not recorded which). The receptors originated from a woman aged 18-30 years who had been exposed to COVID-19.

The gene calls are TRBV7-8 and TRBJ2-5; 7 nucleotides match TRBD2. Germline loops: CDR1 SGHVS, CDR2 FQNEAQ. The junction had 1 base not matched to a gene; V was cut back by 5 bases and J by 4 bases. CDR3 size: 12 residues. CDR3 loop: CASSGGGETQYF. In DNA form, the CDR3 reads TGTGCCAGCAGCGGGGGGGGAGAGACCCAGTACTTC.

The J gene is TRBJ2-1, the V gene TRBV27; 9 positions match TRBD2. This CDR3 contains 15 residues. Unmatched junction bases numbered 6, after V lost 5 bases and J lost 4 bases. Germline V CDR1 and CDR2: MNHEY, SMNVEV (reference sequence). The CDR3 reads CASSRSSGVYNEQFF. The CDR3 nucleotides read TGTGCCAGCAGTCGATCTAGCGGGGTATACAATGAGCAGTTCTTC.

The CDR3 DNA is TGTGCCAGCAGCAACGGCGGAGATGACAGAGGTACTTTCTTT. Translated: CASSNGGDDRGTFF. The gene calls are TRBV9 and TRBJ1-1; the D gene is possibly TRBD1 (5 bases). The CDR3 sequence is 14 residues long. The germline CDR1 and CDR2 sequences are SGDLS and YYNGEE. Between the trimmed V and J ends, which lost 4 bases and 12 bases, there was a span of 22 bases.

This CDR3 reads CASKGEDRGGTEAFF. In DNA form, the CDR3 reads TGTGCCAGCAAAGGTGAAGACAGGGGAGGAACTGAAGCTTTCTTT. The chain couples TRBV6-6 to TRBJ1-1, with TRBD1 matching 8 bases. V lost 7 bases, J lost 5 bases, and 12 bases stayed unmatched. Germline values: CDR1 MNHNY, CDR2 SVGAGI (reference sequence). CDR3 size: 15 residues.

The chain is built from TRBV11-2 and TRBJ2-1, with 8 bases fitting TRBD2. Losses at the gene ends were 3 bases for V and 9 bases for J; bases not matched to a gene: 13. This CDR3 spans 16 amino acids. The germline V gene has CDR1 SGHAT and CDR2 FQNNGV. The CDR3 loop is CASSLERVRSGGEQFF. In nucleotides, the CDR3 is TGTGCCAGCAGCTTGGAACGGGTGAGGAGCGGGGGTGAGCAGTTCTTC. Full variable domain (missing parts from reference TRBV11-2 and TRBJ2-1): EAGVAQSPRYKIIEKRQSVAFWCNPISGHATLYWYQQILGQGPKLLIQFQNNGVVDDSQLPKDRFSAERLKGVDSTLKIQPAKLEDSAVYLCASSLERVRSGGEQFFGPGTRLTVL.

CDR3 sequence reads: CASSTTRGPNTEAFF. CDR3 nucleotides: TGTGCCAGCAGCACAACCAGAGGTCCAAACACTGAAGCTTTCTTT. This chain uses TRBV7-2 with TRBJ1-1; D gene unclear. V shed 5 bases and J shed 2 bases, with 15 bases lying between them. Germline V gives CDR1 SGHTA, CDR2 FQGNSA. The CDR3 totals 15 residues.

V and J are TRBV5-6 and TRBJ2-7, with 7 bases identical to TRBD1. Germline values: CDR1 SGHDT, CDR2 YYEEEE. The CDR3 covers 14 residues. The trim removed 2 bases at V and 2 bases at J, leaving 4 bases unmatched. The CDR3 DNA reads TGTGCCAGCAGCTTACCGGGACAGCCCTACGAGCAGTACTTC. Amino acids: CASSLPGQPYEQYF.

The CDR3 DNA is TGTGCCAGCTCACTTCGGTCTCAAGTGAACACTGAAGCTTTCTTT. Amino acids: CASSLRSQVNTEAFF. V and J are TRBV18 and TRBJ1-1, with D unclear. V was pared by 4 bases and J by 0 bases, with 12 bases between. This CDR3 comprises 15 residues. Germline V gene lookup returns CDR1 KGHSH and CDR2 LQKENI.

The V call is TRBV2, the J call TRBJ1-4; TRBD1 aligns across 9 bases. Germline CDR1 is SNHLY and CDR2 is FYNNEI. J lost 7 bases, V lost 3 bases, and 9 bases had no gene match. CDR3 length: 16 residues. CDR3 nucleotides: TGTGCCAGCAGTGATCCGGGACAGGGTATGGGTGAAAAACTGTTTTTT. Its protein is CASSDPGQGMGEKLFF.

The chain recombines TRBV19 with TRBJ1-2; 9 nucleotides align to TRBD1. The germline V gene encodes CDR1 LNHDA and CDR2 SQIVND (reference sequence). The CDR3 extends over 13 amino acids. Trimming cost V 6 bases and J 8 bases; bases outside gene matches: 7. The CDR3 loop is CASSGDRANGYTF. CDR3 nucleotide sequence: TGTGCCAGTAGCGGGGACAGGGCGAACGGCTACACCTTC.

V and J are TRBV7-9 and TRBJ2-2; 7 bases are a match to TRBD2. Germline CDR1 and CDR2: SEHNR and FQNEAQ (reference sequence). Trimming cost V 5 bases and J 2 bases; bases outside gene matches: 5. This CDR3 is 15 amino acids long. The CDR3 DNA sequence: TGTGCCAGCAGCGGCCGGGACTATAACACCGGGGAGCTGTTTTTT. This codes for CASSGRDYNTGELFF.

The V gene is TRBV7-2, the J gene TRBJ1-6; 7 bases are shared with TRBD1. The CDR3 sequence is 15 residues long. The germline gives CDR1 SGHTA, CDR2 FQGNSA. Losses at the gene ends were 5 bases for V and 13 bases for J; bases not matched to a gene: 14. CDR3 amino acids: CASSPQQGSLGPLHF. CDR3 nucleotides: TGTGCCAGCAGCCCCCAACAGGGGTCACTCGGTCCCCTCCACTTT.

The rearrangement uses TRBV2 and TRBJ2-5; tentatively, D is TRBD2 (5 bases). V lost 6 bases and J 0 bases, leaving 11 bases between the germline ends. CDR1 and CDR2 from the germline V gene are SNHLY and FYNNEI. CDR3 length: 14 amino acids. CDR3 sequence reads: CASSTDYNQETQYF. CDR3 in DNA: TGTGCCAGCAGCACAGACTACAACCAAGAGACCCAGTACTTC.

The chain recombines TRBV5-1 with TRBJ2-3; no clear D gene. CDR1 and CDR2 (germline): SGHRS, YFSETQ. The CDR3 consists of 14 residues. Trimming cost V 1 base and J 0 bases, with 6 bases left between them. The CDR3 here is CASSLLPSTDTQYF. The CDR3 bases are TGCGCCAGCAGCTTGCTCCCTAGCACAGATACGCAGTATTTT.

This chain connects TRBV19 to TRBJ2-1; 8 bases align to TRBD1. The V segment lost 7 bases and the J segment 2 bases; nucleotides outside the gene matches: 7. CDR3 length: 15 residues. Germline V gives CDR1 LNHDA, CDR2 SQIVND (reference sequence). CDR3 nucleotides: TGTGCCAGTAAGGTAGTGGACAGGGCCTACAATGAGCAGTTCTTC. It yields the protein CASKVVDRAYNEQFF.

About this clone: Mismatch with germline at one junction end may stem from a read error. The chain has TRBV9 and TRBJ2-3, with D uncertain. The length of the CDR3 is 8 residues. Germline lookup yields CDR1 SGDLS and CDR2 YYNGEE. The CDR3 sequence: CASSVQDW. The CDR3 DNA is TGTGCCAGCAGCGTCCAGGATTGG.

This clone was detected only a few times. V gene TRBV5-1 combines with J gene TRBJ2-7; 10 nucleotides agree with TRBD1. CDR3 length: 16 residues. Germline CDR1 is SGHRS and CDR2 is YFSETQ. V dropped 4 bases and J dropped 2; count of bases not matched to a gene: 9. CDR3 sequence: CASSRGTGDTAYEQYF. The CDR3 DNA follows: TGCGCCAGCAGCAGGGGGACAGGGGATACCGCCTACGAGCAGTACTTC.

The CDR3 nucleotides read TGTGCCAGCAGAGGGACAGGGAACACCGGGGAGCTGTTTTTT. It translates to CASRGTGNTGELFF. This chain links TRBV6-5 with TRBJ2-2; TRBD1 agrees at 8 bases. Trimming at V came to 6 bases and at J to 1 base, leaving 1 base not matched to a gene. Germline V gene data show CDR1 as MNHEY and CDR2 as SVGAGI. This CDR3 contains 14 residues.

In its sample, this clone was seen once. This chain uses TRBV19 with TRBJ1-3; 8 positions match TRBD1. V was pared by 9 bases and J by 3 bases, with 10 bases of the junction left unmatched. This CDR3 region has 15 residues. Germline-derived CDR1 and CDR2 are LNHDA and SQIVND (reference sequence). Here the CDR3 DNA reads TGTGCCAGCAACGACAGGGGATCTCGTGGAAACACCATATATTTT. Encoded protein: CASNDRGSRGNTIYF.